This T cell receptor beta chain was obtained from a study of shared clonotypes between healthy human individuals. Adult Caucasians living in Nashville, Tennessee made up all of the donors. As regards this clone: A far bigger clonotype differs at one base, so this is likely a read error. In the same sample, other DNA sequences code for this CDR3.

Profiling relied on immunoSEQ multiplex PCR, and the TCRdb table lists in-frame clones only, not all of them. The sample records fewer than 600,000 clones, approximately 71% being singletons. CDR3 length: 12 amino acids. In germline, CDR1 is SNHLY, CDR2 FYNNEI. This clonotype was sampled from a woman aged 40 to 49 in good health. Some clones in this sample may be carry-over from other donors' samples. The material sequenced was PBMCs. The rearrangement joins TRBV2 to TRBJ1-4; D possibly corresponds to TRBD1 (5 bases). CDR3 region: CASSESPGGMFF. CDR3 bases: TGTGCCAGCAGTGAATCCCCGGGGGGAATGTTCTTT. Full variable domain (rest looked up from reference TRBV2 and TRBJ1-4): EPEVTQTPSHQVTQMGQEVILRCVPISNHLYFYWYRQILGQKVEFLVSFYNNEISEKSEIFDDQFSVERPDGSNFTLKIRSTKLEDSAMYFCASSESPGGMFFGSGTQLSVL.